This T cell receptor (beta chain) emerged from a study of T cell responses to AZD1222 COVID-19 vaccine. General study results and limits: At study baseline, merely roughly 6 AZD1222 recipients were seropositive. At 160-218 and 743-854, vaccine-associated CD4 TCRs were dominant, and they spanned spike.

Some clones are missing from TCRdb's copy, which holds only in-frame ones; the method was immunoSEQ multiplex PCR. Of about 140,000 clones in the sample, roughly 90% were seen once. Notes on this clone: Its antigen remains unidentified.

Losses at the gene ends were 6 bases for V and 10 bases for J; bases not matched to a gene: 9. The CDR3 has 14 amino acids. Germline V gene lookup returns CDR1 MRHNA and CDR2 SNTAGT. Sequenced here: peripheral blood, sampled on day 0 of AZD1222 vaccination. The TCR sequence derives from an adult in good health. This chain connects TRBV6-4 to TRBJ1-6; 7 nucleotides agree with TRBD1. CDR3 sequence reads: CASREGGLGSPLHF. In nucleotides, the CDR3 is TGTGCCAGCAGGGAAGGGGGCCTGGGGTCACCCCTCCACTTT.